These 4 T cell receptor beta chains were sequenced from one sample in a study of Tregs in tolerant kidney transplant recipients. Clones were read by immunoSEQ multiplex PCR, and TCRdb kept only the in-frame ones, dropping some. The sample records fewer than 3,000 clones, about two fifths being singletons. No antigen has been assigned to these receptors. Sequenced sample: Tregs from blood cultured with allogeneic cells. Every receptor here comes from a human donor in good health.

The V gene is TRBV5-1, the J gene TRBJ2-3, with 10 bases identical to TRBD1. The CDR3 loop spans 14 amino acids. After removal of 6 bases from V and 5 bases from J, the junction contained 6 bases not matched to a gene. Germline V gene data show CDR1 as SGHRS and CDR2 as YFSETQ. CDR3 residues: CASMRDRGKDTQYF. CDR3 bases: TGCGCCAGCATGAGGGACAGGGGAAAAGATACGCAGTATTTT.

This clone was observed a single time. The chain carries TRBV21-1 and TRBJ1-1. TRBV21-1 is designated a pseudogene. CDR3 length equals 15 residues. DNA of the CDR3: TGTGCCAGCAGCTCCCTTCGGGCCCCGAACACTGAAGCTTTCTTT. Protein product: CASSSLRAPNTEAFF.

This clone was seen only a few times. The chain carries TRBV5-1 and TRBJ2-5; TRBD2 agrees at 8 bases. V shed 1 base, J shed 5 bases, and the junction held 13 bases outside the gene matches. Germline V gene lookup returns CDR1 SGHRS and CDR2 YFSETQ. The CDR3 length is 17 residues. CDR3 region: CASSLPQGLASGETQYF. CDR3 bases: TGCGCCAGCAGCTTGCCCCAAGGACTAGCATCGGGGGAGACCCAGTACTTC.

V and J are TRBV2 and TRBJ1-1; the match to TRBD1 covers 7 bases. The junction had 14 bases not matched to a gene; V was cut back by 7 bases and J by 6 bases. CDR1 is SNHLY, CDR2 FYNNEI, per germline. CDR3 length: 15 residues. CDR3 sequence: CASTLTPEGAAEAFF. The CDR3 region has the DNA TGTGCCAGCACTCTTACCCCGGAGGGGGCGGCTGAAGCTTTCTTT. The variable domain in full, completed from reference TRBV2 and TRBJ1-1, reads EPEVTQTPSHQVTQMGQEVILRCVPISNHLYFYWYRQILGQKVEFLVSFYNNEISEKSEIFDDQFSVERPDGSNFTLKIRSTKLEDSAMYFCASTLTPEGAAEAFFGQGTRLTVV.